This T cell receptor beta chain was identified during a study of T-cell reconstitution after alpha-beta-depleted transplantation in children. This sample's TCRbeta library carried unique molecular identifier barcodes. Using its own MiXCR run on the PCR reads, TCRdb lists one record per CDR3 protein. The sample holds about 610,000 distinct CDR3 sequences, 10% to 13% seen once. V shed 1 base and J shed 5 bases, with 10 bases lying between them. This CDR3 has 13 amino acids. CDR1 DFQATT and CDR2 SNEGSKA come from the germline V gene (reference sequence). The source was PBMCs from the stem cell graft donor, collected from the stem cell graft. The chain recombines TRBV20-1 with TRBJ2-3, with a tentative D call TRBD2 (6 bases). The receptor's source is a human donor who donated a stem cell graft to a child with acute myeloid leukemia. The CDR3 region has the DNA TGCAGTGCTAGAGGAGGCGGGAAAGATACGCAGTATTTT. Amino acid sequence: CSARGGGKDTQYF.